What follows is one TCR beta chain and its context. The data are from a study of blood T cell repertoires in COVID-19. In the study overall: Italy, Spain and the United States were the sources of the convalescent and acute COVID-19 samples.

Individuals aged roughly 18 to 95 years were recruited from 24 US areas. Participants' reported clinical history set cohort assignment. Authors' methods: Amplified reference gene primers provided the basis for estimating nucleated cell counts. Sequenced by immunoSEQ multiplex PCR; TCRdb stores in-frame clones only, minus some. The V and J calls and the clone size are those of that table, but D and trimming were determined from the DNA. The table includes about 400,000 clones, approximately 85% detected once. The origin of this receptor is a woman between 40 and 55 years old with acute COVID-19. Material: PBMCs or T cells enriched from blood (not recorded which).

DNA for the CDR3: TGTGCCAGTAGTACCCCGGTCGGGGAGCTGTTTTTT. This codes for CASSTPVGELFF. The gene calls are TRBV19 and TRBJ2-2; no clear D gene. Germline CDR1 is LNHDA and CDR2 is SQIVND (reference sequence). This CDR3 spans 12 amino acids. V gave up 4 bases and J gave up 7 bases, with 7 bases separating them. Full variable domain (rest looked up from reference TRBV19 and TRBJ2-2): DGGITQSPKYLFRKEGQNVTLSCEQNLNHDAMYWYRQDPGQGLRLIYYSQIVNDFQKGDIAEGYSVSREKKESFPLTVTSAQKNPTAFYLCASSTPVGELFFGEGSRLTVL.